This TCR beta chain appears in the sequencing data of a study of blood T cell repertoires in COVID-19. About the study: There were acute and convalescent COVID-19 samples, and they came from the United States, Italy and Spain. PBMCs, B-cell-depleted T cells, or T cells were the source of the cDNA or gDNA that made up the material.

Germline V CDR1 and CDR2: MNHEY, SVGAGI. The CDR3 has 16 amino acids. With 2 bases clipped from V and 1 base from J, the junction kept 7 bases outside the gene matches. Sequencing was performed with immunoSEQ multiplex PCR; in TCRdb, only in-frame clones are kept and a portion is missing. This table holds under 350,000 clones, 75% to 90% found once. The chain carries TRBV6-5 and TRBJ1-1, with TRBD1 matching over 7 bases. The sequencing input was peripheral blood. The receptor was derived from a man between 50 and 59 years old with acute or convalescent COVID-19. The DNA of the CDR3 is TGTGCCAGCAGTTACAAATGGACAGGCCAGAACACTGAAGCTTTCTTT. It codes for CASSYKWTGQNTEAFF.